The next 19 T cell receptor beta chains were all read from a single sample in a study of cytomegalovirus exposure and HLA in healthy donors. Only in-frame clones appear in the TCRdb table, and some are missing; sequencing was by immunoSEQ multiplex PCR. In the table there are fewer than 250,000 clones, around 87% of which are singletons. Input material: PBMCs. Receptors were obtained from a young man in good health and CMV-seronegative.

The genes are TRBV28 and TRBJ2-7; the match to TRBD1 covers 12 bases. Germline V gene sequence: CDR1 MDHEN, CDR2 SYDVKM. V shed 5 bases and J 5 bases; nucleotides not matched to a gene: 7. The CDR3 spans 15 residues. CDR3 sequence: CASSQGGTGGDEQYF. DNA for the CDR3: TGTGCCAGCAGTCAAGGCGGGACAGGGGGCGACGAGCAGTACTTC. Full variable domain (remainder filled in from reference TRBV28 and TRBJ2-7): DVKVTQSSRYLVKRTGEKVFLECVQDMDHENMFWYRQDPGLGLRLIYFSYDVKMKEKGDIPEGYSVSREKKERFSLILESASTNQTSMYLCASSQGGTGGDEQYFGPGTRLTVT.

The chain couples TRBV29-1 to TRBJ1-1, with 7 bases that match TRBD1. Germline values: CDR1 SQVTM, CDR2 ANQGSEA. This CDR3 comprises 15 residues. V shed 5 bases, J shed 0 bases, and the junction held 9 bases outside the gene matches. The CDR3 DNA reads TGCAGCGTTCGGGCCGGACAGGTAGTGAACACTGAAGCTTTCTTT. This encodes CSVRAGQVVNTEAFF. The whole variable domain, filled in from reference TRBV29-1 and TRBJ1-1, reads SAVISQKPSRDICQRGTSLTIQCQVDSQVTMMFWYRQQPGQSLTLIATANQGSEATYESGFVIDKFPISRPNLTFSTLTVSNMSPEDSSIYLCSVRAGQVVNTEAFFGQGTRLTVV.

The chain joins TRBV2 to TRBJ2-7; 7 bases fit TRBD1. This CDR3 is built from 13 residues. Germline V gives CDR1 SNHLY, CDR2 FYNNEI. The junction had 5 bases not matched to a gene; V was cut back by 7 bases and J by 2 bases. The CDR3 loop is CASIRDSPYEQYF. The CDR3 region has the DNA TGTGCCAGCATTAGGGACAGCCCCTACGAGCAGTACTTC. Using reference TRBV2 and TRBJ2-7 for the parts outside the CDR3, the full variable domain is EPEVTQTPSHQVTQMGQEVILRCVPISNHLYFYWYRQILGQKVEFLVSFYNNEISEKSEIFDDQFSVERPDGSNFTLKIRSTKLEDSAMYFCASIRDSPYEQYFGPGTRLTVT.

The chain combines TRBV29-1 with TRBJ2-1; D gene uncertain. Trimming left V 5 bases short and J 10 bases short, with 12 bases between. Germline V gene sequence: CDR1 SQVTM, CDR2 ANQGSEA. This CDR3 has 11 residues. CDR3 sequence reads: CSVFGRREQFF. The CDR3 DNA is TGCAGCGTTTTTGGTAGGCGGGAGCAGTTCTTC.

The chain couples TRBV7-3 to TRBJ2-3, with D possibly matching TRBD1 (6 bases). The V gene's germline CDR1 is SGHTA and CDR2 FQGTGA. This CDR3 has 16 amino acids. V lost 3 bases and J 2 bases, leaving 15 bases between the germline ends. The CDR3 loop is CASSLAGTPNTDTQYF. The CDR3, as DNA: TGTGCCAGCAGCTTGGCAGGGACACCTAACACAGATACGCAGTATTTT.

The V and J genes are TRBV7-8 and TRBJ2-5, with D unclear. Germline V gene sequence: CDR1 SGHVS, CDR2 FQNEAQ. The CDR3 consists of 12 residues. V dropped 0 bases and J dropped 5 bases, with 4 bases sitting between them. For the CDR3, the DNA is TGTGCCAGCAGCTTAGCCGGGGAGACCCAGTACTTC. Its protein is CASSLAGETQYF.

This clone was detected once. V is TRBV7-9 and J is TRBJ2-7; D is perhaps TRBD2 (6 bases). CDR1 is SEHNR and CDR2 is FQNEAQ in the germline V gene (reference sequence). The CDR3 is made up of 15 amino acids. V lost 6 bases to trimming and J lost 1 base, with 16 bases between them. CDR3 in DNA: TGTGCCAGCAGTCGAATCCTAGCGCGTTCCTACGAGCAGTACTTC. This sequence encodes CASSRILARSYEQYF. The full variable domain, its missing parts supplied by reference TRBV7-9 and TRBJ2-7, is DTGVSQNPRHKITKRGQNVTFRCDPISEHNRLYWYRQTLGQGPEFLTYFQNEAQLEKSRLLSDRFSAERPKGSFSTLEIQRTEQGDSAMYLCASSRILARSYEQYFGPGTRLTVT.

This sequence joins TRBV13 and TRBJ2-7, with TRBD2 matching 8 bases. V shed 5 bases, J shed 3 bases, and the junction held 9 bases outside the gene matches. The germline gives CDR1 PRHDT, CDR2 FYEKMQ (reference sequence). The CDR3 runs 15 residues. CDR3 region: CASSPTLAADYEQYF. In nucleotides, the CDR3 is TGTGCCAGCAGCCCTACACTAGCGGCGGACTACGAGCAGTACTTC.

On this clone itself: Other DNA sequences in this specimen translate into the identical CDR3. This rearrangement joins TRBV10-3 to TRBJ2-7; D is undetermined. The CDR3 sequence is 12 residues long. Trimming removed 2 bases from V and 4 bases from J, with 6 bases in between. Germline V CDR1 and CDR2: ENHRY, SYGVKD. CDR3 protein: CAISETGYEQYF. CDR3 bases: TGTGCCATCAGTGAGACCGGGTACGAGCAGTACTTC.

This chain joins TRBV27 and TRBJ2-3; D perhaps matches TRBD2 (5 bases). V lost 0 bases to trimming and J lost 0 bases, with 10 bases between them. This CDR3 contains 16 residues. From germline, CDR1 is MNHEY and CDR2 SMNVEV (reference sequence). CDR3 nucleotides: TGTGCCAGCAGTTTATCGACTACCTCTAGCACAGATACGCAGTATTTT. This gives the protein CASSLSTTSSTDTQYF.

The CDR3 DNA is TGCGCCAGCAAACCGGGACAGGGGAACACCGGGGAGCTGTTTTTT. Its protein is CASKPGQGNTGELFF. The chain carries TRBV10-2 and TRBJ2-2; TRBD1 matches at 9 bases. Per germline, CDR1 WSHSY and CDR2 SAAADI. Losses at the gene ends were 7 bases for V and 1 base for J; bases not matched to a gene: 4. This CDR3 is 15 amino acids long.

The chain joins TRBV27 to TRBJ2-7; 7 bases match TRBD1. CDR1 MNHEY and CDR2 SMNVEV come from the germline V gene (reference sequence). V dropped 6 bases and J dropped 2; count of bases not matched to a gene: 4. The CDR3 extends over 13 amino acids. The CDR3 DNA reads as TGTGCCAGCAGGAACAGGGGTACCTACGAGCAGTACTTC. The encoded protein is CASRNRGTYEQYF.

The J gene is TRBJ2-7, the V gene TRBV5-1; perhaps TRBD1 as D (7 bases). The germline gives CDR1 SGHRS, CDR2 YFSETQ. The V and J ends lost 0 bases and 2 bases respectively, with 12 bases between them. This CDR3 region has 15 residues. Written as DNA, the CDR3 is TGCGCCAGCAGCTTGGCGGGAGACAGGGCCTACGAGCAGTACTTC. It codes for CASSLAGDRAYEQYF. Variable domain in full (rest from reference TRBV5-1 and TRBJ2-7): KAGVTQTPRYLIKTRGQQVTLSCSPISGHRSVSWYQQTPGQGLQFLFEYFSETQRNKGNFPGRFSGRQFSNSRSEMNVSTLELGDSALYLCASSLAGDRAYEQYFGPGTRLTVT.

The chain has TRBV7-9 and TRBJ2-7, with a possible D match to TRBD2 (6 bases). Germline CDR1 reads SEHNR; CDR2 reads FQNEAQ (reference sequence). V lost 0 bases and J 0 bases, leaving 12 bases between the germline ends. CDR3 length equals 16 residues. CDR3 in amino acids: CASSLARAGSSYEQYF. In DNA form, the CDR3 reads TGTGCCAGCAGCTTAGCGAGGGCGGGAAGCTCCTACGAGCAGTACTTC.

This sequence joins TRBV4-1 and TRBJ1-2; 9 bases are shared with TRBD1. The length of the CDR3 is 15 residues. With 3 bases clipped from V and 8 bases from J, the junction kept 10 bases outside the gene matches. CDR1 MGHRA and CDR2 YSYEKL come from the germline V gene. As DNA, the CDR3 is TGCGCCAGCAGCCACCCTAAAGGACAGGGGAAGGGCTACACCTTC. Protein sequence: CASSHPKGQGKGYTF.

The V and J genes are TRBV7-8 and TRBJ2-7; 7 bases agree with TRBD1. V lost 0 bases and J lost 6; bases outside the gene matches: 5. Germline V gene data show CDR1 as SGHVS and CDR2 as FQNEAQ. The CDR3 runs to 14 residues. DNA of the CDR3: TGTGCCAGCAGCTTAGCAAGACACAGGGGCGAGCAGTACTTC. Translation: CASSLARHRGEQYF. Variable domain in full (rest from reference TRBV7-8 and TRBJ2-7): GAGVSQSPRYKVAKRGQDVALRCDPISGHVSLFWYQQALGQGPEFLTYFQNEAQLDKSGLPSDRFFAERPEGSVSTLKIQRTQQEDSAVYLCASSLARHRGEQYFGPGTRLTVT.

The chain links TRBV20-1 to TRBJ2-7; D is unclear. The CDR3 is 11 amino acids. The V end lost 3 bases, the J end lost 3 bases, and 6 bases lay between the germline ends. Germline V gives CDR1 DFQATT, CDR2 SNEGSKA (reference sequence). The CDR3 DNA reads TGCAGTGCTAGCGGGTTCTACGAGCAGTACTTC. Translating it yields CSASGFYEQYF.

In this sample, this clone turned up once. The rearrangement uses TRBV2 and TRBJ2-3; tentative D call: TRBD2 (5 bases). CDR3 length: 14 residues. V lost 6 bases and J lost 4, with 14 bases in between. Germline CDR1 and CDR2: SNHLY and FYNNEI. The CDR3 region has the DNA TGTGCCAGCAGACGACGGGGAAACGCAGATACGCAGTATTTT. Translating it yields CASRRRGNADTQYF.

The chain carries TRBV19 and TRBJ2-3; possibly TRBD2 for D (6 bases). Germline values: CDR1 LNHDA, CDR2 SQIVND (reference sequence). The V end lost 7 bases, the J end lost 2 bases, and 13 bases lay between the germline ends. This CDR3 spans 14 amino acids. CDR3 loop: CASMPGLDTDTQYF. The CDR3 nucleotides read TGTGCCAGTATGCCGGGACTCGACACAGATACGCAGTATTTT.